Presented here are 14 T cell receptor beta chains from one specimen sequenced in a study of cytomegalovirus exposure and HLA in healthy donors. The PCR was carried out with 60 Vbeta primers and 13 Jbeta primers. Some clones are missing from TCRdb's copy, which holds only in-frame ones; the method was immunoSEQ multiplex PCR. The sample lists about 210,000 clones, roughly four fifths occurring once. What was sequenced was PBMCs. All receptors come from a woman in her fifties or sixties in good health and CMV-seropositive.

The gene calls are TRBV9 and TRBJ1-6; TRBD1 aligns across 7 bases. The CDR3 is 15 amino acids. Germline CDR1 is SGDLS and CDR2 is YYNGEE. V was pared by 3 bases and J by 3 bases, with 3 bases of the junction left unmatched. Here the CDR3 DNA reads TGTGCCAGCAGCGGAGCAGGGGGCTATAATTCACCCCTCCACTTT. Translated: CASSGAGGYNSPLHF.

J is TRBJ1-1 and V is TRBV28; D is perhaps TRBD1 (5 bases). CDR3 length: 14 amino acids. Per the germline V gene, CDR1 is MDHEN and CDR2 is SYDVKM. Trimming stripped 6 bases from V and 9 bases from J, with 20 bases between. The CDR3: CASSPLDTPEKAFF. The CDR3 DNA is TGTGCCAGCAGCCCTTTGGACACGCCCGAAAAAGCTTTCTTT. The whole variable domain, remainder taken from reference TRBV28 and TRBJ1-1, is DVKVTQSSRYLVKRTGEKVFLECVQDMDHENMFWYRQDPGLGLRLIYFSYDVKMKEKGDIPEGYSVSREKKERFSLILESASTNQTSMYLCASSPLDTPEKAFFGQGTRLTVV.

The chain links TRBV19 to TRBJ1-1; 10 bases match TRBD1. The CDR3 covers 14 residues. Trimming took 4 bases from V and 5 from J; bases not matched to a gene: 4. Germline CDR1 is LNHDA and CDR2 is SQIVND (reference sequence). Written as DNA, the CDR3 is TGTGCCAGTAGTAGACAGGGGGCGAGGACTGAAGCTTTCTTT. It yields the protein CASSRQGARTEAFF.

This clone was seen once. The CDR3 DNA reads as TGTGCCACGCGGCTAAGCGGGGGGACCTCTAGCACAGATACGCAGTATTTT. This gives the protein CATRLSGGTSSTDTQYF. The chain uses TRBV10-3 and TRBJ2-3; 9 positions agree with TRBD2. Trimming took 10 bases from V and 0 from J; bases not matched to a gene: 14. The germline gives CDR1 ENHRY, CDR2 SYGVKD. The length of the CDR3 is 17 residues.

The rearrangement joins TRBV4-1 to TRBJ1-1; the D is unclear. Per germline, CDR1 MGHRA and CDR2 YSYEKL. The length of the CDR3 is 14 residues. V was trimmed by 4 bases and J by 0 bases, leaving 9 bases between them. Here the CDR3 reads CASSRAGMNTEAFF. For the CDR3, the DNA is TGCGCCAGCAGCCGGGCCGGTATGAACACTGAAGCTTTCTTT.

The gene calls are TRBV18 and TRBJ1-3; D may be TRBD1 (6 bases). This CDR3 is built from 17 residues. The germline gives CDR1 KGHSH, CDR2 LQKENI. V dropped 2 bases and J dropped 0 bases, with 14 bases sitting between them. CDR3 DNA: TGTGCCAGCTCACCAAGACAGGCTGCCTCCTCTGGAAACACCATATATTTT. Translating it yields CASSPRQAASSGNTIYF.

The J gene is TRBJ1-6, the V gene TRBV28; D ambiguous. This CDR3 has 13 amino acids. CDR1 MDHEN and CDR2 SYDVKM come from the germline V gene. CDR3 sequence (DNA): TGTGCTACTTGGAGCTCCTATAATTCACCCCTCCACTTT. This sequence encodes CATWSSYNSPLHF.

The chain uses TRBV5-1 and TRBJ2-7; D uncertain. This CDR3 spans 13 amino acids. V shed 1 base and J shed 5 bases, with 10 bases lying between them. Germline CDR1 SGHRS, CDR2 YFSETQ. CDR3 nucleotides: TGCGCCAGCAGCTTGCCACAGACCCACGAGCAGTACTTC. Encoded protein: CASSLPQTHEQYF.

The chain uses TRBV7-8 and TRBJ1-2, with D possibly being TRBD1 (6 bases). Germline CDR1 and CDR2: SGHVS and FQNEAQ. V lost 2 bases and J lost 2, with 9 bases in between. This CDR3 comprises 14 residues. The CDR3, as DNA: TGTGCCAGCAGCTTACTAGGACAGAACTATGGCTACACCTTC. As protein: CASSLLGQNYGYTF. The full variable domain, with the rest looked up from reference TRBV7-8 and TRBJ1-2, is GAGVSQSPRYKVAKRGQDVALRCDPISGHVSLFWYQQALGQGPEFLTYFQNEAQLDKSGLPSDRFFAERPEGSVSTLKIQRTQQEDSAVYLCASSLLGQNYGYTFGSGTRLTVV.

This chain uses TRBV7-2 with TRBJ2-1; 10 bases match TRBD2. V was pared by 0 bases and J by 5 bases, with 19 bases of the junction left unmatched. CDR3 size: 21 residues. Germline V gene sequence: CDR1 SGHTA, CDR2 FQGNSA. The DNA for the CDR3 is TGTGCCAGCAGCTTAGCGTTGGCTAGCGGGGGAGTAGTAGGAGTCGACAATGAGCAGTTCTTC. It specifies CASSLALASGGVVGVDNEQFF.

The chain uses TRBV29-1 and TRBJ1-1, with D maybe TRBD1 (6 bases). In germline, CDR1 is SQVTM, CDR2 ANQGSEA. The CDR3 runs 13 residues. V gave up 6 bases and J gave up 7 bases, with 18 bases separating them. In DNA, the CDR3 is TGCAGCGTAGCACAGGGTGTGCAAATTGAAGCTTTCTTT. This sequence encodes CSVAQGVQIEAFF. Combining the CDR3 with reference TRBV29-1 and TRBJ1-1 gives the whole variable domain SAVISQKPSRDICQRGTSLTIQCQVDSQVTMMFWYRQQPGQSLTLIATANQGSEATYESGFVIDKFPISRPNLTFSTLTVSNMSPEDSSIYLCSVAQGVQIEAFFGQGTRLTVV.

Only one count was recorded for this clone. This chain joins TRBV20-1 and TRBJ1-2; D is unclear. There are 11 residues in the CDR3. V gave up 7 bases and J gave up 1 base, with 7 bases separating them. The germline gives CDR1 DFQATT, CDR2 SNEGSKA (reference sequence). CDR3: CSGILNYGYTF. CDR3 nucleotide sequence: TGCAGTGGTATCCTTAACTATGGCTACACCTTC.

This chain joins TRBV5-1 and TRBJ1-1; D not certain. Germline V CDR1 and CDR2: SGHRS, YFSETQ. This CDR3 contains 12 residues. Trimming cost V 0 bases and J 3 bases, with 3 bases left between them. This CDR3 reads CASSLGDTEAFF. The CDR3 DNA reads as TGCGCCAGCAGCTTGGGAGACACTGAAGCTTTCTTT.

The chain uses TRBV5-1 and TRBJ2-5; maybe TRBD1 (5 bases). The end of the DNA aligns better with TRBJ2-7, so the J call may be wrong. The CDR3 spans 14 residues. Germline V lookup: CDR1 SGHRS, CDR2 YFSETQ. This CDR3 reads CASSSLDTPDEQYF. In DNA, the CDR3 is TGCGCCAGCAGCTCACTGGACACGCCGGACGAGCAGTACTTC.